This is a list of T cell receptor beta chains from one sample in a study of early T cells in non-severe SARS-CoV-2 infection. MiXCR, run by TCRdb on the 5' RACE reads, gives a single entry per CDR3 protein. The repertoire includes 80,000 to 100,000 distinct CDR3 sequences, more than 9.5% of them detected once, and approximately 4.5% sits in the top ten. Sequencing used whole blood, obtained at baseline. These TCRs come from an adult who was a healthcare worker with PCR-confirmed SARS-CoV-2 infection or an uninfected control (not recorded which). Each CDR3 is given with its conserved first and last residue. A D gene is named only where the DNA matches it firmly. Part of the rows lack a size; the others show once, few, many or a class for expanded clones.

>.|TRBV2|TRBJ1-5|many
TGTGCCAGCAGTGAAAATTCGGCGGCGTCTATCAATCAGCCCCAGCATTTT
CASSENSAASINQPQHF
>TRBD1|TRBV2|TRBJ2-6|.
TGTGCCAGCACCCAGCCTCGGGACAGAGTCTCTGGGGCCAACGTCCTGACTTTC
CASTQPRDRVSGANVLTF
>TRBD1|TRBV3-1|TRBJ2-3|.
TGTGCCAGCAGCCCCGGACAGGGTTGGGGAGATACGCAGTATTTT
CASSPGQGWGDTQYF
>.|TRBV29-1|TRBJ2-2|.
TGCAGCGTTGATGGGGTTGGCACCGGGGAGCTGTTTTTT
CSVDGVGTGELFF
>TRBD1|TRBV2|TRBJ1-2|.
TGTGCCAGCAGGGAGACAGGGGGCAAAGGCTACACCTTC
CASRETGGKGYTF
>.|TRBV6-4|TRBJ1-5|many
TGTGCCAGCAGTGGAGTGGGGGCAGATCAGCCCCAGCATTTT
CASSGVGADQPQHF
>.|TRBV20-1|TRBJ1-1|few
TGCAGTGCGGAGACCCGGAGGGACACTGAAGCTTTCTTT
CSAETRRDTEAFF
>TRBD1|TRBV13|TRBJ2-2|few
TGTGCCAGCAGCCCGCGGACAGGGACCGGGGAGCTGTTTTTT
CASSPRTGTGELFF
>TRBD1|TRBV2|TRBJ1-6|few
TGTGCCAGCAGCGGACAGGGGATCCCTACTTCACCCCTCCACTTT
CASSGQGIPTSPLHF
>.|TRBV20-1|TRBJ2-7|once
TGCAGTGCCACCGGGACGGACTCCTACGAGCAGTACTTC
CSATGTDSYEQYF
>TRBD2|TRBV7-9|TRBJ2-3|few
TGTGCCAGTGGTGAGACTAGCGGCACAGATACGCAGTATTTT
CASGETSGTDTQYF
>.|TRBV20-1|TRBJ2-3|few
TGCAGTGCTGGGGCCAATCCTACAGATACGCAGTATTTT
CSAGANPTDTQYF
>.|TRBV7-8|TRBJ2-6|few
TGTGCCAGCAGCGTACAGAGCTCTGGGGCCAACGTCCTGACTTTC
CASSVQSSGANVLTF
>.|TRBV6-1|TRBJ2-1|few
TGTGCCAGCGCTCCTCCGCCCTACAATGAGCAGTTCTTC
CASAPPPYNEQFF
>TRBD1|TRBV5-1|TRBJ2-3|.
TGCGCCAGCAGCCCGGGACAGGGGGCCACAGATACGCAGTATTTT
CASSPGQGATDTQYF
>.|TRBV4-1|TRBJ1-3|many
TGCGCCAGCAGCCAAGATATTAGCGGCTTGACTCGGGCGCCTGGAAACACCATATATTTT
CASSQDISGLTRAPGNTIYF
>.|TRBV7-2|TRBJ2-7|many
TGTGCCAGCAGCTGGGAAACAGGCCATACCTACGAGCAGTACTTC
CASSWETGHTYEQYF
>.|TRBV6-2/TRBV6-3|TRBJ2-2|.
TGTGCCTCCGGAGGTGAGGTGGCGGGCTTGTGGAACACCGGGGAGCTGTTTTTT
CASGGEVAGLWNTGELFF
>.|TRBV7-9|TRBJ1-2|.
TGTGCCAGCAGCTATGAAGTCTATGGCTACACCTTC
CASSYEVYGYTF
>TRBD2|TRBV5-6|TRBJ2-1|many
TGTGCCAGCAGCTTGGTGGCTAGCGGGGTTTCCTACAATGAGCAGTTCTTC
CASSLVASGVSYNEQFF
>.|TRBV25-1|TRBJ2-7|few
TGTGCCATCGCAGGGAGCCATTGGGACGAGCAGTACTTC
CAIAGSHWDEQYF
>TRBD1|TRBV5-6|TRBJ2-3|many
TGTGCCAGCAGCTATCCAGGACAGGTAGCTAGCACAGATACGCAGTATTTT
CASSYPGQVASTDTQYF
>.|TRBV21-1|TRBJ2-4|many
TGTGCCAGCAGCAAAGAGGCGGGGGGTCGTGAGTCAAACATTCAGTACTTC
CASSKEAGGRESNIQYF
>.|TRBV10-2|TRBJ1-6|.
TGCGCCAGCAGTGAGTCACGGGGAGTGGGGAATTCACCCCTCCACTTT
CASSESRGVGNSPLHF
>.|TRBV28|TRBJ2-7|.
TGTGCCAGCAGTTTATCTGAGGCTCTCTACGAGCAGTACTTC
CASSLSEALYEQYF
>.|TRBV25-1|TRBJ2-1|.
TGTGTCAGCAGTTCGCTCGCTATTGCGGATGCTCCTACCTACAATGAGCAGTTCTTC
CVSSSLAIADAPTYNEQFF
>.|TRBV4-2|TRBJ2-7|many
TGTGCCAGCAGCCAAGATCTCGAAAGCTCCTACGAGCAGTACTTC
CASSQDLESSYEQYF
>TRBD1|TRBV19|TRBJ2-1|few
TGTGCCAGTAACAAGGACAGGGGGCGCCAAAATGAGCAGTTCTTC
CASNKDRGRQNEQFF